This entry lists 6 T cell receptor beta chains sequenced from one sample in a study of blood T cell repertoires in COVID-19. Clones were read by immunoSEQ multiplex PCR, and TCRdb kept only the in-frame ones, dropping some. Of some 200,000 clones listed, 75% to 90% are singletons. Sequenced sample: PBMCs or T cells enriched from blood (not recorded which). Receptor source: a woman between 18 and 29 years old in a cohort exposed to, infected with or recovered from COVID-19 (not recorded which).

The chain uses TRBV7-9 and TRBJ1-4; D call uncertain. The CDR3 consists of 14 residues. In germline, CDR1 is SEHNR, CDR2 FQNEAQ (reference sequence). Trimming left V 3 bases short and J 8 bases short, with 13 bases between. The CDR3, as DNA: TGTGCCAGCAGCTTTCAAGGAGACGGAGAAAAACTGTTTTTT. It translates to CASSFQGDGEKLFF.

The V gene is TRBV28, the J gene TRBJ1-2; weak D call: TRBD1 (6 bases). The germline CDR1 and CDR2 sequences are MDHEN and SYDVKM. The ends were cut back, 6 bases at V and 8 bases at J, with 13 bases in the middle. The CDR3 consists of 12 residues. Written as DNA, the CDR3 is TGTGCCAGCAGCCTTGGACAGAGGGGCTACACCTTC. It codes for CASSLGQRGYTF.

This clone is a singleton in its sample. The chain carries TRBV15 and TRBJ2-1; 10 nucleotides agree with TRBD1. The J segment lost 4 bases and the V segment lost 3 bases, leaving 3 bases of the junction unmatched. The CDR3 spans 15 residues. Germline assignment: CDR1 LNHNV and CDR2 YYDKDF (reference sequence). The CDR3 coding sequence is TGTGCCACCAGCAGGCCGGGACAGGGGTACAATGAGCAGTTCTTC. This gives the protein CATSRPGQGYNEQFF.

J is TRBJ2-1 and V is TRBV6-5, with 12 bases that match TRBD2. After removal of 7 bases from V and 8 bases from J, the junction contained 9 bases not matched to a gene. Germline values: CDR1 MNHEY, CDR2 SVGAGI. There are 15 residues in the CDR3. The CDR3 nucleotides are TGTGCCAGCATACAGACTAGCGGGAGTATCTATGAGCAGTTCTTC. It yields the protein CASIQTSGSIYEQFF.

The chain employs TRBV7-9 and TRBJ2-3; possible D gene TRBD1, 6 bases. V lost 2 bases and J 0 bases, leaving 15 bases between the germline ends. The CDR3 has 17 residues. Per germline, CDR1 SEHNR and CDR2 FQNEAQ (reference sequence). The CDR3 bases are TGTGCCAGCAGCTTACCTAGGACAGTCCTCAGCACAGATACGCAGTATTTT. Protein sequence: CASSLPRTVLSTDTQYF.

V usage is TRBV6-5 and J usage is TRBJ2-5, with TRBD2 identical over 8 bases. Germline CDR1 is MNHEY and CDR2 is SVGAGI. The CDR3 covers 15 residues. The V segment lost 2 bases and the J segment 5 bases; nucleotides outside the gene matches: 7. Written as DNA, the CDR3 is TGTGCCAGCAGTTACGCGGGAGGCGGAGGGGAGACCCAGTACTTC. This sequence encodes CASSYAGGGGETQYF.